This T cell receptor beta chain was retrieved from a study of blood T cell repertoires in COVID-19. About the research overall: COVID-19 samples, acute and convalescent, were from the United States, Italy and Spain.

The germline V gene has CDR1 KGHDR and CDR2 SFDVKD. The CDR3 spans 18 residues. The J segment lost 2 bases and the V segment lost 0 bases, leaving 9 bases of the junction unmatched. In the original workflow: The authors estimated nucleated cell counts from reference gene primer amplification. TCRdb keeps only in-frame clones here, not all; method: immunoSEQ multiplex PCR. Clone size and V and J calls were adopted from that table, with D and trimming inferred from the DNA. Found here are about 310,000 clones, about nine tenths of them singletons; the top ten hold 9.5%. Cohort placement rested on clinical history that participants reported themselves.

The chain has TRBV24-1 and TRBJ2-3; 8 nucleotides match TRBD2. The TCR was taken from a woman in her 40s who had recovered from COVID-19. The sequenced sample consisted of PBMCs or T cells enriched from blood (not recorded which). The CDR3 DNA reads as TGTGCCACCAGTGATTTGCGGGGGGGGCCTTTAACCACAGATACGCAGTATTTT. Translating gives CATSDLRGGPLTTDTQYF.